The 24 T cell receptor beta chains below all came from one sample that was sequenced in a study of radiation and T cells in renal cell carcinoma. The data were produced by immunoSEQ multiplex PCR, yet TCRdb's version contains in-frame clones alone and is incomplete. The sample consists of about 60,000 clones, roughly 79% of them appearing once. Stated time point: blood 2 weeks post-SBRT. Treatment in this sample: 15 Gy SBRT to primary tumor, nephrectomy 4 weeks later. The sequencing here drew on blood, taken from a patient whose treatment included radiotherapy and nephrectomy. The receptors were sampled from a man in his sixties with renal cell carcinoma.

The rearrangement links TRBV6-5 to TRBJ2-1; the D is unclear. The ends were cut back, 4 bases at V and 9 bases at J, with 19 bases in the middle. Germline-derived CDR1 and CDR2 are MNHEY and SVGAGI. The CDR3 is 15 residues long. The DNA of the CDR3 is TGTGCCAGCAGTTTCGTATCCGGAGCCGGTGGTGAGCAGTTCTTC. Its protein is CASSFVSGAGGEQFF.

V and J are TRBV29-1 and TRBJ2-2; 7 bases agree with TRBD1. The germline gives CDR1 SQVTM, CDR2 ANQGSEA. The CDR3 loop spans 11 amino acids. V shed 5 bases and J 9 bases; nucleotides not matched to a gene: 3. The CDR3 DNA follows: TGCAGCGTTAACAGGGGCCGGGAGCTGTTTTTT. It specifies CSVNRGRELFF.

The rearrangement links TRBV5-6 to TRBJ2-3; D remains unclear. V lost 2 bases and J 6 bases, leaving 4 bases between the germline ends. Germline V gives CDR1 SGHDT, CDR2 YYEEEE. The CDR3 runs to 11 residues. The CDR3 DNA sequence: TGTGCCAGCAGCTTATACGATACGCAGTATTTT. Its translation: CASSLYDTQYF.

V gene TRBV11-2 combines with J gene TRBJ2-5; D uncertain. The CDR3 runs to 11 residues. CDR1 SGHAT and CDR2 FQNNGV come from the germline V gene. Trimming took off 3 bases at V and 5 bases at J, with 4 bases between the two ends. CDR3 DNA sequence: TGTGCCAGCAGCTTCAGCGAGACCCAGTACTTC. Translated, it gives CASSFSETQYF.

The chain couples TRBV4-1 to TRBJ2-1, with TRBD2 identical over 9 bases. V was clipped by 0 bases and J by 8 bases; unmatched bases: 8. The CDR3 totals 16 residues. Germline V gene lookup returns CDR1 MGHRA and CDR2 YSYEKL. CDR3 sequence reads: CASSQDGGGAWDEQFF. The CDR3 nucleotides read TGCGCCAGCAGCCAAGACGGCGGGGGGGCCTGGGATGAGCAGTTCTTC.

With regard to this clone: One end of the junction fails to match germline, which may point to a read error. The rearrangement joins TRBV6-5 to TRBJ2-1, with TRBD2 matching 7 bases. Germline V gives CDR1 MNHEY, CDR2 SVGAGI. The CDR3 consists of 16 residues. The CDR3, as DNA: TGTGCCAGCAGATACTTCCCCCGTCGGGGGGACAATGAGCAGTTCTTC. It yields the protein CASRYFPRRGDNEQFF.

The chain recombines TRBV9 with TRBJ2-6, with D perhaps matching TRBD2 (5 bases). The V end lost 0 bases, the J end lost 0 bases, and 10 bases lay between the germline ends. This CDR3 contains 17 residues. Germline values: CDR1 SGDLS, CDR2 YYNGEE. The DNA of the CDR3 is TGTGCCAGCAGCGTAGATCCGGGGAGCTCTGGGGCCAACGTCCTGACTTTC. This gives the protein CASSVDPGSSGANVLTF.

In DNA form, the CDR3 reads TGTGCGATGCATACCCGATCAGGGTACAATGAGCAGTTCTTC. Translated: CAMHTRSGYNEQFF. V usage is TRBV30 and J usage is TRBJ2-1; D is possibly TRBD1 (5 bases). CDR1 and CDR2 (germline): GTSNPN, SVGIG (reference sequence). CDR3 length: 14 residues.

This rearrangement joins TRBV23-1 to TRBJ1-1, with D possibly being TRBD1 (5 bases). TRBV23-1 is flagged as an ORF with uncertain function. The CDR3 is 13 amino acids. V was cut by 5 bases and J by 1 base, with 8 bases left in between. The CDR3 reads CASSETGNTEAFF. Here the CDR3 DNA reads TGCGCCAGCAGTGAAACAGGGAACACTGAAGCTTTCTTT.

The CDR3 loop is CASSILGGNYGYTF. CDR3 DNA: TGTGCCAGCAGTATCCTCGGGGGTAATTATGGCTACACCTTC. The chain recombines TRBV6-5 with TRBJ1-2; D perhaps matches TRBD1 (5 bases). Between the trimmed V and J ends, which lost 5 bases and 5 bases, there was a span of 15 bases. The germline gives CDR1 MNHEY, CDR2 SVGAGI. The CDR3 contains 14 residues.

The chain links TRBV10-3 to TRBJ2-3, with TRBD2 identical over 10 bases. Trimming cost V 6 bases and J 5 bases; bases outside gene matches: 11. Germline V gene lookup returns CDR1 ENHRY and CDR2 SYGVKD. CDR3 length: 16 amino acids. The CDR3 spells CAISLRPSGRGDTQYF. As DNA, the CDR3 is TGTGCCATCAGCCTCCGACCAAGCGGGAGGGGAGATACGCAGTATTTT.

The chain is built from TRBV5-1 and TRBJ2-2; D not resolved. This CDR3 has 13 amino acids. Between the trimmed V and J ends, which lost 0 bases and 6 bases, there was a span of 6 bases. Germline V gene data show CDR1 as SGHRS and CDR2 as YFSETQ. DNA of the CDR3: TGCGCCAGCAGCTTGGGGGTGGCCGGGGAGCTGTTTTTT. Translation gives CASSLGVAGELFF.

V usage is TRBV27 and J usage is TRBJ2-1, with D hard to call. Trimming shortened V by 4 bases and J by 1 base, and 11 bases separated the two germline ends. Germline CDR1 is MNHEY and CDR2 is SMNVEV (reference sequence). This CDR3 has 15 residues. CDR3 in DNA: TGTGCCAGCAGTTCCCTCCCCGGTTCCTACAATGAGCAGTTCTTC. It translates to CASSSLPGSYNEQFF.

The chain combines TRBV30 with TRBJ1-1; TRBD1 agrees at 9 bases. The germline V gene encodes CDR1 GTSNPN and CDR2 SVGIG (reference sequence). The CDR3 covers 15 residues. V lost 6 bases and J lost 1; bases outside the gene matches: 9. In DNA form, the CDR3 reads TGTGCCTGTGAGGGACAGGGAGGCCCGAACACTGAAGCTTTCTTT. Its translation is CACEGQGGPNTEAFF.

The gene calls are TRBV14 and TRBJ2-1; 12 nucleotides match TRBD2. CDR3 length: 15 amino acids. The germline V gene has CDR1 SGHDN and CDR2 FVKESK. After removal of 4 bases from V and 12 bases from J, the junction contained 10 bases not matched to a gene. In nucleotides, the CDR3 is TGTGCCAGCAGCCCGGGACTAGCGGGCGCTATGGGGCAGTTCTTC. It specifies CASSPGLAGAMGQFF.

V gene TRBV5-1 combines with J gene TRBJ2-3; D uncertain. Germline V gene data show CDR1 as SGHRS and CDR2 as YFSETQ. The CDR3 spans 11 residues. Trimming shortened V by 6 bases and J by 2 bases, and 4 bases separated the two germline ends. CDR3 residues: CASTLTDTQYF. The CDR3, as DNA: TGCGCCAGCACCCTCACAGATACGCAGTATTTT.

This clone showed up just a few times. The rearrangement uses TRBV7-3 and TRBJ2-1; D possibly uses TRBD1 or TRBD2 (5 bases each). This CDR3 contains 14 residues. Germline values: CDR1 SGHTA, CDR2 FQGTGA. The V end was cut by 3 bases, the J end by 5 bases, with 11 bases between. For the CDR3, the DNA is TGTGCCAGCAGCTTGAGGGACCGGAACAATGAGCAGTTCTTC. Translating gives CASSLRDRNNEQFF.

The V call is TRBV28, the J call TRBJ2-7; D is ambiguous. This CDR3 spans 13 amino acids. With 4 bases removed from V and 1 base from J, the gap between germline ends came to 8 bases. Per the germline V gene, CDR1 is MDHEN and CDR2 is SYDVKM. This chain's CDR3 is CASSYLPSYEQYV. CDR3 bases: TGTGCCAGCAGTTATTTACCATCCTACGAGCAGTACGTC.

The chain recombines TRBV6-5 with TRBJ2-7, with no clear D. The length of the CDR3 is 13 residues. Trimming took off 4 bases at V and 0 bases at J, with 7 bases between the two ends. Germline V lookup: CDR1 MNHEY, CDR2 SVGAGI. The CDR3 DNA reads TGTGCCAGCAGTTTCATGGACTCCTACGAGCAGTACTTC. This translates into CASSFMDSYEQYF.

This chain connects TRBV7-8 to TRBJ1-1; D gene ambiguous. The length of the CDR3 is 14 residues. From germline, CDR1 is SGHVS and CDR2 FQNEAQ. The V end lost 5 bases, the J end lost 0 bases, and 10 bases lay between the germline ends. CDR3 sequence (DNA): TGTGCCAGCAGCCTTACAGAGATGAACACTGAAGCTTTCTTT. It encodes CASSLTEMNTEAFF.

The CDR3 protein is CASSLSGQGNQPQHF. The CDR3, as DNA: TGCGCCAGCAGCTTGTCAGGACAGGGCAATCAGCCCCAGCATTTT. The rearrangement uses TRBV5-1 and TRBJ1-5; the match to TRBD1 covers 7 bases. Germline CDR1 and CDR2: SGHRS and YFSETQ. The CDR3 contains 15 residues. V was pared by 1 base and J by 2 bases, with 3 bases of the junction left unmatched.

The chain has TRBV19 and TRBJ1-1, with D tentatively TRBD1 (5 bases). With 2 bases removed from V and 1 base from J, the gap between germline ends came to 14 bases. The CDR3 has 16 amino acids. In germline, CDR1 is LNHDA, CDR2 SQIVND (reference sequence). CDR3 sequence: CASSIRMSTANTEAFF. CDR3 coding DNA: TGTGCCAGTAGTATAAGGATGTCGACAGCGAACACTGAAGCTTTCTTT.

V is TRBV19 and J is TRBJ1-2; TRBD1 matches at 7 bases. Germline trimming cut 6 bases from V and 3 bases from J; bases unmatched to any gene: 10. This CDR3 is built from 15 residues. Germline V lookup: CDR1 LNHDA, CDR2 SQIVND (reference sequence). CDR3 DNA sequence: TGTGCCAGTAGGGCCGAAGACAGGGTTGACTATGGCTACACCTTC. Protein: CASRAEDRVDYGYTF.

The rearrangement links TRBV4-1 to TRBJ1-2; D perhaps matches TRBD1 (6 bases). CDR1 is MGHRA, CDR2 YSYEKL, per germline. The ends were cut back, 0 bases at V and 8 bases at J, with 13 bases in the middle. The CDR3 has 14 residues. The CDR3 DNA is TGCGCCAGCAGCCAAGATCGGGGGCGCGCGGGCTACACCTTC. Translation gives CASSQDRGRAGYTF.